Below, 14 T cell receptor beta chains from the same sample are listed, as sequenced in a study of control samples from healthy donors and cancer patients. Assay: immunoSEQ multiplex PCR; the TCRdb copy retains only in-frame clones and omits some. This table holds under 100,000 clones, about 85% found once. Sample: blood. Receptors were obtained from a woman aged 70-85 years in good health.

The sample holds one count of this clone. The rearrangement links TRBV6-5 to TRBJ1-1; 9 bases map to TRBD1. The trim removed 6 bases at V and 7 bases at J, leaving 9 bases unmatched. Germline V gives CDR1 MNHEY, CDR2 SVGAGI. The CDR3 runs to 14 residues. The CDR3 coding sequence is TGTGCCAGCAGATCCGGGACAGGGACTTTTGAAGCTTTCTTT. This codes for CASRSGTGTFEAFF.

Concerning this clone itself: A read error may account for a junction end that differs from germline. The V gene is TRBV30, the J gene TRBJ1-1; D remains ambiguous. Germline values: CDR1 GTSNPN, CDR2 SVGIG (reference sequence). CDR3 size: 13 residues. The DNA of the CDR3 is TGTGCCTGGAGTCGAAGGACGTCCACTAAAGCTTTCTTT. This encodes CAWSRRTSTKAFF.

This chain connects TRBV5-4 to TRBJ2-5; a possible D gene is TRBD2 (6 bases). This CDR3 contains 13 residues. V lost 5 bases and J 4 bases, leaving 12 bases between the germline ends. The germline V gene encodes CDR1 SGHNT and CDR2 YYREEE (reference sequence). The CDR3 bases are TGTGCCAGCAGTCCTACGGGGGTAGAGACCCAGTACTTC. Translation gives CASSPTGVETQYF.

This clone came up once. The J gene is TRBJ2-5, the V gene TRBV29-1; D uncertain. The CDR3 spans 14 residues. The ends were cut back, 3 bases at V and 3 bases at J, with 14 bases in the middle. CDR1 and CDR2 from the germline V gene are SQVTM and ANQGSEA. CDR3 nucleotides: TGCAGCGTTGATAAGATAGCCACGGAAGAGACCCAGTACTTC. Its translation is CSVDKIATEETQYF.

The chain joins TRBV20-1 to TRBJ2-1; D not resolved. This CDR3 contains 14 residues. Germline assignment: CDR1 DFQATT and CDR2 SNEGSKA (reference sequence). V was cut by 3 bases and J by 2 bases, with 11 bases left in between. CDR3 coding DNA: TGCAGTGCTAGTGCCCTTACTACCTACAATGAGCAGTTCTTC. Translated, it gives CSASALTTYNEQFF.

The DNA of the CDR3 is TGTGCCAGCTCACCTATCACAGGGCCGTCACCCCTCCACTTT. Its translation is CASSPITGPSPLHF. The chain recombines TRBV18 with TRBJ1-6; possible D gene TRBD1, 6 bases. Germline assignment: CDR1 KGHSH and CDR2 LQKENI. The CDR3 is made up of 14 amino acids. The germline V and J ends were trimmed by 3 bases and 10 bases, with 13 bases remaining between them.

This rearrangement joins TRBV5-8 to TRBJ2-2; 10 bases align to TRBD1. CDR1 and CDR2 (germline): SGHTS, YDEGEE. The CDR3 has 16 amino acids. Trimming cost V 2 bases and J 7 bases; bases outside gene matches: 8. CDR3 in DNA: TGTGCCAGCAGCTTACCACGGGACAGGGGCGTCGGGGAGCTGTTTTTT. It yields the protein CASSLPRDRGVGELFF.

The V gene is TRBV6-6, the J gene TRBJ1-3, with 12 bases fitting TRBD1. Trimming took 6 bases from V and 3 from J; bases not matched to a gene: 6. The CDR3 extends over 16 amino acids. CDR1 is MNHNY, CDR2 SVGAGI, per germline (reference sequence). In DNA form, the CDR3 reads TGTGCCAGCAGCTCCGGGACAGGGGGCTTTGGAAACACCATATATTTT. Its translation: CASSSGTGGFGNTIYF.

This clone appeared a single time. The chain joins TRBV29-1 to TRBJ1-4; D might be TRBD1 (5 bases). This CDR3 is built from 14 residues. The V end was cut by 0 bases, the J end by 8 bases, with 13 bases between. The germline V gene encodes CDR1 SQVTM and CDR2 ANQGSEA. As DNA, the CDR3 is TGCAGCGTTGAAGATGGGCAGGGTGACGAAAAACTGTTTTTT. Translating gives CSVEDGQGDEKLFF.

The gene calls are TRBV4-3 and TRBJ2-5; TRBD2 is a possible D gene (6 bases). Looked up from germline, CDR1 is LGHNA and CDR2 is YSLEER. Trimming removed 1 base at V and 2 bases at J, with 14 bases between. The CDR3 contains 16 residues. CDR3 sequence reads: CASSQGVGGGQETQYF. Here the CDR3 DNA reads TGCGCCAGCAGCCAAGGAGTGGGTGGGGGGCAAGAGACCCAGTACTTC.

The rearrangement uses TRBV3-1 (or the pseudogene TRBV3-2) and TRBJ2-3; perhaps TRBD2 as D (6 bases). V lost 5 bases to trimming and J lost 6 bases, with 15 bases between them. The CDR3 is 14 amino acids. CDR1 LGHDT and CDR2 YNNKEL come from the germline V gene (reference sequence). In nucleotides, the CDR3 is TGTGCCAGCAGCTTAAGAGCGGGCGTGGATACGCAGTATTTT. Protein: CASSLRAGVDTQYF.

This clone has just one count. The gene calls are TRBV19 and TRBJ1-5; no reliable D call. Germline CDR1 is LNHDA and CDR2 is SQIVND (reference sequence). Trimming left V 3 bases short and J 6 bases short, with 6 bases between. This CDR3 contains 12 residues. The CDR3 here is CASSIIAQPQHF. The CDR3 DNA is TGTGCCAGTAGTATTATTGCTCAGCCCCAGCATTTT. The complete variable domain, with remaining parts taken from reference TRBV19 and TRBJ1-5, reads DGGITQSPKYLFRKEGQNVTLSCEQNLNHDAMYWYRQDPGQGLRLIYYSQIVNDFQKGDIAEGYSVSREKKESFPLTVTSAQKNPTAFYLCASSIIAQPQHFGDGTRLSIL.

This chain uses TRBV12-3 or TRBV12-4 with TRBJ1-1; unclear D gene. Trimming removed 5 bases at V and 1 base at J, with 8 bases between. The CDR3 has 13 residues. DNA of the CDR3: TGTGCCAGCAGTCGACTGACGAACACTGAAGCTTTCTTT. The encoded protein is CASSRLTNTEAFF.

The rearrangement joins TRBV18 to TRBJ1-6, with D perhaps TRBD1 (6 bases). CDR1 is KGHSH and CDR2 is LQKENI in the germline V gene. The length of the CDR3 is 15 residues. Trimming left V 1 base short and J 9 bases short, with 13 bases between. The CDR3 nucleotides read TGTGCCAGCTCACCACAGGCCACAGGGAGTTCACCCCTCCACTTT. Translated, it gives CASSPQATGSSPLHF. Based on the CDR3 plus reference TRBV18 and TRBJ1-6, the full variable domain is NAGVMQNPRHLVRRRGQEARLRCSPMKGHSHVYWYRQLPEEGLKFMVYLQKENIIDESGMPKERFSAEFPKEGPSILRIQQVVRGDSAAYFCASSPQATGSSPLHFGNGTRLTVT.